The rows below give T cell receptor beta chains drawn from one sample of a study of blood T cell repertoires in COVID-19. Assay used: immunoSEQ multiplex PCR; TCRdb lists only in-frame clones, some missing. This repertoire shows under 450,000 clones, just over 90% found once; its top ten account for around 0.86%. The sequenced sample consisted of PBMCs or T cells enriched from blood (not recorded which). The receptors shown here come from a woman between 40 and 55 years old who had been exposed to COVID-19. The conserved cysteine and the conserved F or W are not part of the CDR3 here. Clone size is not always given. Where it is, it says once, few, many or a class for expanded clones.

-	TRBV27	TRBJ1-6	ASSLSGGTLH
-	TRBV30	TRBJ1-2	AWSQGAATHSNYGYT
-	TRBV7-9	TRBJ2-7	ASSSGYGSYEQY
-	TRBV19	TRBJ2-6	ASSKGQGGSGANVLT
-	TRBV7-9	TRBJ2-1	ASPAGGRGEQF
-	TRBV24-1	TRBJ2-7	ATSDPGQGQYEQY
-	TRBV18	TRBJ1-2	ASSLVGDLPYYGYT
-	TRBV6-5	TRBJ2-1	ASSVTDRGHDEQF
once	TRBV7-9	TRBJ2-7	ASSPDRAYEQY
-	TRBV19	TRBJ1-6	ASRSDSNSPLH
few	TRBV19	TRBJ2-1	ASSGGRARYNEQF
-	TRBV30	TRBJ1-2	AWSVPGGAFNYGYT
-	TRBV6-5	TRBJ1-1	ASRIGQSAF
-	TRBV27	TRBJ2-2	ASSLSAGGKPGELF
-	TRBV24-1	TRBJ2-2	AIQAGGPRVGELF
-	TRBV10-2	TRBJ2-7	ASSEPGLRQY
-	TRBV5-5	TRBJ1-5	ASSPPPTGASNQPQH
-	TRBV7-8	TRBJ2-3	ASSLTRDRAADTQY
-	TRBV30	TRBJ1-1	AWSYWGGTEAF
-	TRBV5-1	TRBJ2-5	ASSFKETQY
-	TRBV7-2	TRBJ1-1	ASKMQGLGTEAF
-	TRBV4-1	TRBJ1-4	ASSLLPRTTNEKLF
-	TRBV25-1	TRBJ1-1	ASSDAGGKSTEAF
-	TRBV30	TRBJ2-1	AWRPPTGVYNEQF
-	TRBV11-2	TRBJ1-2	ASSLGNYYGYT
-	TRBV4-1	TRBJ1-5	ASSQETGGNQPQH
-	TRBV9	TRBJ1-5	ASSVDNNQPQH
once	TRBV18	TRBJ1-3	ASSRFTGSDSGNTIY
-	TRBV6-2/TRBV6-3	TRBJ1-2	ASSDKYGYT
-	TRBV11-1	TRBJ2-7	ASSRAGKSSYEQY
-	TRBV11-2	TRBJ2-3	ASSIPTSGGGLTDTQY
-	TRBV20-1	TRBJ2-3	SASVAASTDTQY
once	TRBV2	TRBJ2-7	ASGTTPYEQY
-	TRBV5-4	TRBJ1-6	ASSLGQGWNSPLH